These T cell receptor beta chains were read from a single sample in a study of T cell responses to AZD1222 COVID-19 vaccine. Data came from immunoSEQ multiplex PCR; TCRdb stores just in-frame clones and leaves some out. This table has some 110,000 clones, 88% appearing once. The source was peripheral blood, collected on day 0 of AZD1222 vaccination. The receptors come from an adult in good health. Both conserved end residues are part of each CDR3. A D gene is named only where the DNA matches it firmly. Expanded clones get a size class; other rows say once, few or many, or leave the size out.

size,length,D,V,J,DNA,CDR3
-,16,-,TRBV15,TRBJ1-1,TGTGCCACCAGCAGAGATAGCGGGGTCTTGAACACTGAAGCTTTCTTT,CATSRDSGVLNTEAFF
-,16,TRBD2,TRBV4-3,TRBJ2-7,TGCGCCAGCAGCCAAGAAGTAGGCCTAGCGGGAAGGAGGCGGTACTTC,CASSQEVGLAGRRRYF
-,13,-,TRBV19,TRBJ1-5,TGTGCCAGTAGTATCGCCCTCAATCAGCCCCAGCATTTT,CASSIALNQPQHF
-,14,-,TRBV4-1,TRBJ1-2,TGCGCCAGCAGCCAAGATCCCCGCGCAGGAGGCTACACCTTC,CASSQDPRAGGYTF
-,12,-,TRBV7-8,TRBJ1-2,TGTGCCAGCAGCTTACAGGGGTATGGCTACACCTTC,CASSLQGYGYTF
-,16,TRBD2,TRBV2,TRBJ2-3,TGTGCCAGCACCCCGAGGACTAGCGGGGCTTTTCGATCGCAGTATTTT,CASTPRTSGAFRSQYF
-,15,-,TRBV19,TRBJ2-3,TGTGCCAGTAGTATTTCAGGGATAGGAACAGATACGCAGTATTTT,CASSISGIGTDTQYF
-,15,-,TRBV5-4,TRBJ1-2,TGTGCCAGCAGCTTGTGGCAGGAGTATCTCTATGGCTACACCTTC,CASSLWQEYLYGYTF
-,14,-,TRBV3-1/TRBV3-2,TRBJ1-1,TGTGCCAGCAGCCAAGCCACGGGGGGAACTGAAGCTTTCTTT,CASSQATGGTEAFF
few,14,TRBD1,TRBV3-1/TRBV3-2,TRBJ1-4,TGTGCCAGCAGCCCGGGACAGGCATATGAAAAACTGTTTTTT,CASSPGQAYEKLFF
-,14,TRBD1,TRBV28,TRBJ1-4,TGTGCCAGCAAAATCGAGACAGGGGCCGAAAAACTGTTTTTT,CASKIETGAEKLFF
-,15,-,TRBV7-9,TRBJ2-6,TGTGCCAGCAGCTTAGAGGGGATAGGGGCCAACGTCCTGACTTTC,CASSLEGIGANVLTF
-,15,-,TRBV6-6,TRBJ1-2,TGTGCCAGCAGTCCCCTGCCGGACACCTCAGGAGGCTACACCTTC,CASSPLPDTSGGYTF
once,15,-,TRBV2,TRBJ2-3,TGTGCCAGCAGTGAAGAGGGTTTCGGCACAGATACGCAGTATTTT,CASSEEGFGTDTQYF
once,15,-,TRBV15,TRBJ2-5,TGTGCCACCAGCAGAGATAAGGGACACCGAGAGACCCAGTACTTC,CATSRDKGHRETQYF
-,15,-,TRBV5-4,TRBJ2-3,TGTGCCAGCAGCTTGGTCGGGGCTTTGGCAGATACGCAGTATTTT,CASSLVGALADTQYF
-,13,-,TRBV6-5,TRBJ1-2,TGTGCCAGCAGTTCCCCGGGTCGGTTAGGCTACACCTTC,CASSSPGRLGYTF
few,14,-,TRBV7-9,TRBJ2-2,TGTGCCAGCAGCCCCCGAAGGGTCAATGGGGAGCTGTTTTTT,CASSPRRVNGELFF
few,16,-,TRBV4-3,TRBJ1-1,TGCGCCAGCAGCCAAGTGGGGCTGTACCTTAACACTGAAGCTTTCTTT,CASSQVGLYLNTEAFF
-,14,-,TRBV2,TRBJ1-2,TGTGCCAGCAGTGAATGGGCAGGGAGAGTGGGCTACACCTTC,CASSEWAGRVGYTF
-,13,-,TRBV2,TRBJ1-1,TGTGCCAGCAGGCCCGACCACGGACAGTCGGGTTTCTTT,CASRPDHGQSGFF
-,17,-,TRBV5-1,TRBJ1-1,TGCGCCAGCAGCTCCCAACCATTCGACAAGATGAACACTGAAGCTTTCTTT,CASSSQPFDKMNTEAFF
-,11,-,TRBV5-1,TRBJ2-5,TGCGCCAGCAGCTTGGATGAGACCCAGTACTTC,CASSLDETQYF